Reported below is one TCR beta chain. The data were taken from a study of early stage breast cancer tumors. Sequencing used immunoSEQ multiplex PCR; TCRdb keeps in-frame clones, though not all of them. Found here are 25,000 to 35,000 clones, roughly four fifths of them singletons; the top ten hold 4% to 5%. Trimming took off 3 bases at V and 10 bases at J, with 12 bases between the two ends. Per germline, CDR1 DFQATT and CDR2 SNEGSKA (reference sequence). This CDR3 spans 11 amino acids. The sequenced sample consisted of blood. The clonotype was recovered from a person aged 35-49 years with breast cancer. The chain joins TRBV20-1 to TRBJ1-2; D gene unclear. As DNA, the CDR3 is TGCAGTGCTAGCCCACTCGGCGTCTACACCTTC. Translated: CSASPLGVYTF.